This T cell receptor (beta chain) emerged from a study of CD8 T cells in ankylosing spondylitis (dated by TCRdb to 2015 to 2018). For the wider study: The study profiled T cell receptor beta repertoires in healthy donors and ankylosing spondylitis patients to find disease-linked TCR variants. In total, the full study cohort was made up of some 110 healthy donors and about two dozen ankylosing spondylitis patients. Peripheral blood was sampled, and synovial fluid was also collected from ankylosing spondylitis patients. On the study overall, not on this receptor specifically: A CD8+ phenotype was shown by the disease-linked clones, which were found at relatively low frequencies in peripheral blood. Blood from ankylosing spondylitis patients appeared to be characterized by a TCR beta motif composed of about eight highly homologous amino acid variants. Some motif variants had previously been reported in the synovial fluid and blood of reactive arthritis patients, which suggests shared mechanisms of disease initiation. The disease-linked clones were reported to be significantly enriched in matched synovial fluid samples from ankylosing spondylitis patients.

V is clipped by 5 bases and J by 3 bases, and the sequence between their germline boundaries is 17 bases long. Taken from cysteine to phenylalanine, the CDR3 has 14 residues. The CDR3 DNA has 42 bases and is translated from base 1. Reading the germline V gene (reference sequence) gives CDR1 DFQATT and CDR2 SNEGSKA. Sequencing was performed on an Illumina HiSeq 2500. TCR beta libraries were prepared by quantitative 5'-RACE with molecular barcodes. In the source study's methods: To identify disease-linked TCR variants, a new computational method was used, one built on a probabilistic model of VDJ rearrangement. The public reads were reprocessed in TCRdb via fastp at Q25 and MiXCR, keeping in-frame beta chains. Each CDR3 protein gets just one entry, which takes the most common genes and DNA from the rows behind it. The V and J calls were not made by the authors but by TCRdb's processing. The sample table lists 700,000 to 1,000,000 distinct CDR3 sequences, 12% of them with a count of one. The ten top clones hold about 0.5% of the sample.

Regarding this clonotype: What antigen it recognizes has not been identified. No much larger clonotype is one base removed from it; base qualities were not supplied.

The V and J segments used are TRBV20-1 and TRBJ2-7; the best D guess is TRBD1, with 6 bases matching. This TCR came from a male donor with ankylosing spondylitis. Material: blood, either unsorted or a sorted T cell fraction (not recorded which). CDR3 reads: CSAVRPGQSYEQYF. The nucleotides are TGCAGTGCTGTCCGCCCCGGACAGAGCTACGAGCAGTACTTC.